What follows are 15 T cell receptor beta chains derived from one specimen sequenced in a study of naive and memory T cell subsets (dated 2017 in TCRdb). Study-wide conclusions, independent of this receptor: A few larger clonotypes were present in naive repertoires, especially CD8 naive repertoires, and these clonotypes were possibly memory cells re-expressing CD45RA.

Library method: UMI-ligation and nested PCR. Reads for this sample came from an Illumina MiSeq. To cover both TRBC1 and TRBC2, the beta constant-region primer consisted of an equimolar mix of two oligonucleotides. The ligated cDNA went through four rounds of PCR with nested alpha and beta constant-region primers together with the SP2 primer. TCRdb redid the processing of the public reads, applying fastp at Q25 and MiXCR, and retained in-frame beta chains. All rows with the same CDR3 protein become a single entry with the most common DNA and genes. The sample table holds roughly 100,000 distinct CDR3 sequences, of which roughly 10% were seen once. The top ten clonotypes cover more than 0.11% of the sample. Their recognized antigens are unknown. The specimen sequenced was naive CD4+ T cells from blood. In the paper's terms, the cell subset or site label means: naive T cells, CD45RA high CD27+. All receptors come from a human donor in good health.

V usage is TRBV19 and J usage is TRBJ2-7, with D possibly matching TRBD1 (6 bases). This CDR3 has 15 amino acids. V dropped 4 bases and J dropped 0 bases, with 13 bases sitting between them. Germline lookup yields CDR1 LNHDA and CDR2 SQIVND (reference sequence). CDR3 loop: CASSNLGAGSYEQYF. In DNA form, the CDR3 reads TGTGCCAGTAGTAATCTGGGGGCTGGCTCCTACGAGCAGTACTTC.

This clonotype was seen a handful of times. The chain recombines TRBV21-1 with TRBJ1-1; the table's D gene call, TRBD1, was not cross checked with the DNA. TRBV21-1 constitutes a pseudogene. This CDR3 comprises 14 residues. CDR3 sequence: CASSKQGARPEAFF. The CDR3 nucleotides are TGTGCCAGCAGCAAACAGGGGGCGCGTCCTGAAGCTTTCTTT.

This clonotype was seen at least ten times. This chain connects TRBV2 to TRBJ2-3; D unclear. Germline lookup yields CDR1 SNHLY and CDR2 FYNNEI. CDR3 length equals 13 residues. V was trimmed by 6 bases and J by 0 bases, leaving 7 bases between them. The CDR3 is CASSRRSTDTQYF. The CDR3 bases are TGTGCCAGCAGCCGACGGAGCACAGATACGCAGTATTTT.

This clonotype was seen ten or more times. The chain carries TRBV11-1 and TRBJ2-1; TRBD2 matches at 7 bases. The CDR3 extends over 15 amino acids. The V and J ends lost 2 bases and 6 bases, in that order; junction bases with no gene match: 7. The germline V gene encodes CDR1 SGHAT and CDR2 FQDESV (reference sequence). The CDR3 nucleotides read TGTGCCAGCAGCTTAAGTGCGGGAGTCGGCAATGAGCAGTTCTTC. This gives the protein CASSLSAGVGNEQFF.

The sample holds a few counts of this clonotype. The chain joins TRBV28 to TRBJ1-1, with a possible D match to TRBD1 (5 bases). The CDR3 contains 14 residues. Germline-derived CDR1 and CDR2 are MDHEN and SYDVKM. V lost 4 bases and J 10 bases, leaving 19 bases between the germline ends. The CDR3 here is CASSWEGPVSVAFF. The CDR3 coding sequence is TGTGCCAGCAGTTGGGAGGGGCCCGTCTCCGTAGCTTTCTTT.

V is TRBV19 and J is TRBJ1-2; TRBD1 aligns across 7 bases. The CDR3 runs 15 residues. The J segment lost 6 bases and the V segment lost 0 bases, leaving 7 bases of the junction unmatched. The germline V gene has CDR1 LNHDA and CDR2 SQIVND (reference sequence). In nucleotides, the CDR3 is TGTGCCAGTAGTATAGATGGGGGAAGGGGGCATGGCTACACCTTC. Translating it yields CASSIDGGRGHGYTF.

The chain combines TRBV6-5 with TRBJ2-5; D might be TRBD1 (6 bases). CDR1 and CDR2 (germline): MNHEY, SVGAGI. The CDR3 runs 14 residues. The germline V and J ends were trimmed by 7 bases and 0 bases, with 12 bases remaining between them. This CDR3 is CASTPRGHQETQYF. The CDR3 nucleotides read TGTGCCAGCACCCCCAGGGGCCACCAAGAGACCCAGTACTTC.

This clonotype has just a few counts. The CDR3 loop is CASSQLDRTGPYEQYF. CDR3 sequence (DNA): TGTGCCAGCAGCCAACTCGACAGGACTGGGCCCTACGAGCAGTACTTC. The rearrangement links TRBV14 to TRBJ2-7, with D possibly TRBD1 on 6 matching bases. The CDR3 is made up of 16 amino acids. Germline V CDR1 and CDR2: SGHDN, FVKESK. The V gene lost 2 bases and the J gene lost 2 bases, with 16 bases spanning the gap.

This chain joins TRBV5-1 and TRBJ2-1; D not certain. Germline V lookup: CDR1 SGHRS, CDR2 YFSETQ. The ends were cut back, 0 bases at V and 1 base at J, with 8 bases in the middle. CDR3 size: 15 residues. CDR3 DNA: TGCGCCAGCAGCTTGGAGGCCGCTTCCTACAATGAGCAGTTCTTC. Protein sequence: CASSLEAASYNEQFF.

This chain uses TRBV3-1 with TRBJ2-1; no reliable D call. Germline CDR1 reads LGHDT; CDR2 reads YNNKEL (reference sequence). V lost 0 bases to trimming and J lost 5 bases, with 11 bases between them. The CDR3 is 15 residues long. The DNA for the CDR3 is TGTGCCAGCAGCCAAGAATCCAGCGTTAACAATGAGCAGTTCTTC. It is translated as CASSQESSVNNEQFF.

The CDR3 DNA sequence: TGCAGTGCTAGAGATTCAGGGCCACTAGCGGGTTTGAGTGAGCAGTTCTTC. Protein product: CSARDSGPLAGLSEQFF. The rearrangement joins TRBV20-1 to TRBJ2-1; 9 positions match TRBD2. J gave up 9 bases and V 0 bases, and 15 bases lay outside the gene matches. Looked up from germline, CDR1 is DFQATT and CDR2 is SNEGSKA (reference sequence). The CDR3 is 17 residues long.

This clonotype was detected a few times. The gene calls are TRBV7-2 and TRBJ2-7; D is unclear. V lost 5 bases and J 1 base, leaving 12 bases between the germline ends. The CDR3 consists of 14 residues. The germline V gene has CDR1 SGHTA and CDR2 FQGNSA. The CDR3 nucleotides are TGTGCCAGCAGCCTCCGGACGGATTCCTACGAGCAGTACTTC. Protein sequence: CASSLRTDSYEQYF.

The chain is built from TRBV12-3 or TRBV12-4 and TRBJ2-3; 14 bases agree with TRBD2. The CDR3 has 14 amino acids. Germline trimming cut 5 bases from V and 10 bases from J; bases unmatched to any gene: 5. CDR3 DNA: TGTGCCAGCAGTCCCGGGACTAGCGGGAGTGCGCAGTATTTT. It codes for CASSPGTSGSAQYF.

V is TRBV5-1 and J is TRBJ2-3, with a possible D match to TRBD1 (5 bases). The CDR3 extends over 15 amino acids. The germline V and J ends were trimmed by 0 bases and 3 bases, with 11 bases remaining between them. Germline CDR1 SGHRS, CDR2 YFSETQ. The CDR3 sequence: CASSLEAGLTDTQYF. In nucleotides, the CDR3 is TGCGCCAGCAGCTTGGAGGCAGGGCTAACAGATACGCAGTATTTT.

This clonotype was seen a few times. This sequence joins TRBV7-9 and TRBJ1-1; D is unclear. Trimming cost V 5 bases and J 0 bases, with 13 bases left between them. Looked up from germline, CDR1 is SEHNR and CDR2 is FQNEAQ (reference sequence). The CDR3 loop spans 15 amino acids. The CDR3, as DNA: TGTGCCAGCAGCAGACGGAGCACGATGAACACTGAAGCTTTCTTT. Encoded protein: CASSRRSTMNTEAFF.